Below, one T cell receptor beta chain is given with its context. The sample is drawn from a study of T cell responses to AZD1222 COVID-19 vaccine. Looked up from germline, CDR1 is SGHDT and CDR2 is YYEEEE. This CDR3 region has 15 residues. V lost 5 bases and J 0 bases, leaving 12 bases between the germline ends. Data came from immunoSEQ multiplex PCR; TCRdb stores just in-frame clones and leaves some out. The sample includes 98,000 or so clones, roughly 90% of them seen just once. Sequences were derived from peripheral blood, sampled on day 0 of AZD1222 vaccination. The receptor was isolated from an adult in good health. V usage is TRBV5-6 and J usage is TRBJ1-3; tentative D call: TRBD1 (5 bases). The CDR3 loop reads CASSYGTTSGNTIYF. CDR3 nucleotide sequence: TGTGCCAGCAGTTACGGGACGACCTCTGGAAACACCATATATTTT.